The 21 T cell receptor beta chains below all came from one sample that was sequenced in a study of glioma-infiltrating T cells. The iRepertoire nested amplicon-rescue multiplex PCR amplified TCR alpha and beta CDR3s from RNA. TCRdb re-derived calls from the multiplex PCR reads in MiXCR, one entry per CDR3 protein. This table holds about 89,000 distinct CDR3 sequences, 23% found once. What was sequenced was glioma tissue, nonneoplastic brain tissue, or PBMCs (not recorded which). These receptors were obtained from a human donor with low-grade glioma or glioblastoma, undergoing nonglioma brain surgery, or in good health (not recorded which).

V gene TRBV11-2 combines with J gene TRBJ2-7; D might be TRBD1 or TRBD2, each matching 7 bases. Germline CDR1 reads SGHAT; CDR2 reads FQNNGV. This CDR3 has 12 amino acids. Trimming removed 8 bases at V and 4 bases at J, with 12 bases between. The CDR3 DNA is TGTGCCAGCGGGGGGGACAGTTACGAGCAGTACTTC. Translated: CASGGDSYEQYF.

This clonotype was recorded many times. The chain employs TRBV27 and TRBJ2-1, with 9 bases identical to TRBD2. The J segment lost 4 bases and the V segment lost 6 bases, leaving 4 bases of the junction unmatched. Germline V gene lookup returns CDR1 MNHEY and CDR2 SMNVEV (reference sequence). CDR3 size: 14 residues. CDR3 amino acids: CASSGLAGYNEQFF. The CDR3 nucleotides read TGTGCCAGCAGCGGGCTAGCGGGGTACAATGAGCAGTTCTTC.

This clonotype was seen more than once but under ten times. The chain is built from TRBV5-4 and TRBJ2-5; D is possibly TRBD1 (6 bases). This CDR3 comprises 14 residues. Germline assignment: CDR1 SGHNT and CDR2 YYREEE (reference sequence). The V end was cut by 5 bases, the J end by 1 base, with 12 bases between. The DNA of the CDR3 is TGTGCCAGCAGTTACGACAGGATCCAAGAGACCCAGTACTTC. Translation gives CASSYDRIQETQYF.

This clonotype was recorded many times. V usage is TRBV2 and J usage is TRBJ1-1, with no clear D. The CDR3 has 13 residues. Germline V gene data show CDR1 as SNHLY and CDR2 as FYNNEI. The V gene lost 7 bases and the J gene lost 5 bases, with 14 bases spanning the gap. This chain's CDR3 is CASNLRPGTEAFF. Here the CDR3 DNA reads TGTGCCAGCAACCTAAGACCGGGTACTGAAGCTTTCTTT.

The sample holds many counts of this clonotype. The rearrangement uses TRBV20-1 and TRBJ1-2; TRBD1 matches 8 bases. This CDR3 has 14 residues. V shed 0 bases and J 7 bases; nucleotides not matched to a gene: 7. Germline CDR1 and CDR2: DFQATT and SNEGSKA (reference sequence). The CDR3 reads CSARDSHRGSGYTF. Written as DNA, the CDR3 is TGCAGTGCTAGAGACTCCCACAGGGGGTCTGGCTACACCTTC.

This chain links TRBV12-3 or TRBV12-4 with TRBJ1-5; the D is unclear. The CDR3 has 13 residues. V gave up 3 bases and J gave up 9 bases, with 12 bases separating them. CDR3: CASSFRGAWPQHF. CDR3 bases: TGTGCCAGCAGTTTCCGGGGTGCCTGGCCCCAGCATTTT.

This clonotype was recorded a few times. V usage is TRBV12-3 or TRBV12-4 and J usage is TRBJ2-5; 11 bases match TRBD1. J lost 6 bases, V lost 6 bases, and 9 bases had no gene match. CDR3 length: 15 residues. The CDR3 nucleotides are TGTGCCAGCAGCCCGGGACAGGGGGGGGTCAAGACCCAGTACTTC. It encodes CASSPGQGGVKTQYF.

The V gene is TRBV6-2 or TRBV6-3, the J gene TRBJ2-3, with a possible D match to TRBD1 (5 bases). The CDR3 is made up of 14 amino acids. With 5 bases removed from V and 4 bases from J, the gap between germline ends came to 13 bases. Germline V gene data show CDR1 as MNHEY and CDR2 as SVGEGT. DNA for the CDR3: TGTGCCAGCAGTGTCCAGGGAAGTTCAGATACGCAGTATTTT. As protein: CASSVQGSSDTQYF.

In its sample, this clonotype was seen many times. The chain joins TRBV2 to TRBJ2-1; a possible D gene is TRBD2 (6 bases). The CDR3 is 13 residues long. The germline V gene has CDR1 SNHLY and CDR2 FYNNEI. V lost 6 bases, J lost 4 bases, and 10 bases lay in between. CDR3 sequence reads: CASRGLTYNEQFF. The CDR3 DNA sequence: TGTGCCAGCAGGGGACTTACATACAATGAGCAGTTCTTC.

The rearrangement links TRBV7-9 to TRBJ1-1; 8 nucleotides line up with TRBD1. Trimming at V came to 0 bases and at J to 11 bases, leaving 14 bases not matched to a gene. Germline values: CDR1 SEHNR, CDR2 FQNEAQ (reference sequence). CDR3 length: 16 amino acids. CDR3 in amino acids: CASSLADRGKGPRAFF. The CDR3 nucleotides are TGTGCCAGCAGCTTAGCAGACAGGGGTAAAGGACCGCGTGCTTTCTTT.

The rearrangement joins TRBV12-3 or TRBV12-4 to TRBJ1-5, with 7 positions matching TRBD1. The V segment lost 5 bases and the J segment 4 bases; nucleotides outside the gene matches: 26. The CDR3 length is 21 residues. CDR3 residues: CASSLGLWTGDETGWNQPQHF. The CDR3 region has the DNA TGTGCCAGCAGTCTTGGTTTATGGACAGGAGACGAGACAGGGTGGAATCAGCCCCAGCATTTT.

This clonotype was detected many times. The gene calls are TRBV5-5 and TRBJ1-5; no definite D call. This CDR3 has 13 amino acids. The germline V gene has CDR1 SGHKS and CDR2 YYEKEE (reference sequence). V lost 2 bases, J lost 0 bases, and 3 bases lay in between. The CDR3 reads CASSFGSNQPQHF. DNA for the CDR3: TGTGCCAGCAGCTTCGGTAGCAATCAGCCCCAGCATTTT.

This clonotype was detected ten times or more. The chain couples TRBV7-2 to TRBJ2-5, with 7 bases identical to TRBD1. Trimming took 5 bases from V and 4 from J; bases not matched to a gene: 7. Germline CDR1 is SGHTA and CDR2 is FQGNSA. This CDR3 comprises 14 residues. CDR3 coding DNA: TGTGCCAGCAGCCCAGGGAACAGGGGAGAGACCCAGTACTTC. Protein: CASSPGNRGETQYF.

This clonotype was counted ten times or more. V and J are TRBV4-1 and TRBJ1-2; D remains ambiguous. In germline, CDR1 is MGHRA, CDR2 YSYEKL. V lost 0 bases and J 0 bases, leaving 11 bases between the germline ends. This CDR3 is 16 amino acids long. The CDR3 DNA follows: TGCGCCAGCAGCCAAGATTCCGCAGGTACTAACTATGGCTACACCTTC. Its protein is CASSQDSAGTNYGYTF.

This clonotype was observed many times. The rearrangement uses TRBV7-9 and TRBJ1-1; 7 nucleotides agree with TRBD1. V was clipped by 5 bases and J by 1 base; unmatched bases: 10. The CDR3 spans 16 residues. Germline loops: CDR1 SEHNR, CDR2 FQNEAQ (reference sequence). This CDR3 reads CASSILWTGSNTEAFF. In DNA, the CDR3 is TGTGCCAGCAGCATTTTATGGACAGGATCGAACACTGAAGCTTTCTTT. The full variable domain, in which reference TRBV7-9 and TRBJ1-1 provide the parts outside the CDR3, is DTGVSQNPRHKITKRGQNVTFRCDPISEHNRLYWYRQTLGQGPEFLTYFQNEAQLEKSRLLSDRFSAERPKGSFSTLEIQRTEQGDSAMYLCASSILWTGSNTEAFFGQGTRLTVV.

The CDR3 DNA is TGTGCCAGCAGTATCTGGGGGGATACGCAGTATTTT. It is translated as CASSIWGDTQYF. The chain has TRBV12-3 or TRBV12-4 and TRBJ2-3, with D perhaps TRBD1 or TRBD2 (5 bases each). The CDR3 is 12 residues long. V shed 5 bases and J shed 6 bases, with 9 bases lying between them.

This clonotype is medium-sized (0.01 to 0.1%) within its sample. This sequence joins TRBV25-1 and TRBJ1-6; D remains ambiguous. V dropped 5 bases and J dropped 0 bases, with 11 bases sitting between them. Germline CDR1 reads MGHDK; CDR2 reads SYGVNS. The CDR3 totals 16 residues. For the CDR3, the DNA is TGTGCCAGCAGTTCCTCGGGCCGCTCCTATAATTCACCCCTCCACTTT. Residues: CASSSSGRSYNSPLHF. Combining the CDR3 with reference TRBV25-1 and TRBJ1-6 gives the whole variable domain EADIYQTPRYLVIGTGKKITLECSQTMGHDKMYWYQQDPGMELHLIHYSYGVNSTEKGDLSSESTVSRIRTEHFPLTLESARPSHTSQYLCASSSSGRSYNSPLHFGNGTRLTVT.

This clonotype was counted many times. V gene TRBV2 combines with J gene TRBJ2-7; 7 bases agree with TRBD1. The CDR3 runs 15 residues. After removal of 4 bases from V and 0 bases from J, the junction contained 6 bases not matched to a gene. Germline V gene sequence: CDR1 SNHLY, CDR2 FYNNEI. DNA for the CDR3: TGTGCCAGCAGTGTACAGGGGTTTGCCTCCTACGAGCAGTACTTC. This translates into CASSVQGFASYEQYF.

This clonotype was recorded many times. This rearrangement joins TRBV20-1 to TRBJ2-1; 8 bases fit TRBD2. V lost 4 bases to trimming and J lost 2 bases; unmatched junction nucleotides: 13. Germline CDR1 and CDR2: DFQATT and SNEGSKA (reference sequence). This CDR3 contains 17 residues. The CDR3 sequence: CSATTPLAGLTYNEQFF. The CDR3 DNA reads as TGCAGTGCTACGACCCCGTTAGCGGGATTAACCTACAATGAGCAGTTCTTC.

The sample holds many counts of this clonotype. This chain joins TRBV2 and TRBJ2-3, with 9 bases identical to TRBD1. CDR3 length: 17 residues. V was clipped by 6 bases and J by 2 bases; unmatched bases: 12. The V gene's germline CDR1 is SNHLY and CDR2 FYNNEI. In DNA, the CDR3 is TGTGCCAGCAGGGTTAAAGGGACAGGGCTGGACACAGATACGCAGTATTTT. Translation: CASRVKGTGLDTDTQYF.

This clonotype was detected ten times or more. The CDR3 protein is CASSEAERNLYGYTF. As DNA, the CDR3 is TGTGCCAGCAGTGAAGCTGAGCGGAACCTCTATGGCTACACCTTC. The chain couples TRBV6-1 to TRBJ1-2, with D hard to call. Trimming shortened V by 0 bases and J by 4 bases, and 12 bases separated the two germline ends. CDR1 and CDR2 from the germline V gene are MNHNS and SASEGT. CDR3 length equals 15 residues.